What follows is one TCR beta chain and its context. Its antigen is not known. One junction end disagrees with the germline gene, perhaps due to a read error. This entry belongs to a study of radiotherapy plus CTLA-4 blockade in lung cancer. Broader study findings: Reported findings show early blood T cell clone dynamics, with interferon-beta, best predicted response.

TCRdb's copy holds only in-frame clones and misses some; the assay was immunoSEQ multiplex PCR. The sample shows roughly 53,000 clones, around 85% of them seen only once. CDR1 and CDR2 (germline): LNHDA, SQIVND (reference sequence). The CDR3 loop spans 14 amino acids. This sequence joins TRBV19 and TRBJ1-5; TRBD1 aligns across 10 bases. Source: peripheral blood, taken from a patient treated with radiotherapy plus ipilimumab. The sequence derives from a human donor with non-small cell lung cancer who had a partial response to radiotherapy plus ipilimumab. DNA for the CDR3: TGTGCCAGTAGTGTAGACAGGGGGCACCAGCCCCAGCATTTT. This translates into CASSVDRGHQPQHF.